This T cell receptor (beta chain) is drawn from a study of regulatory T cells in long-lasting Graves disease. Study results and limitations: Segments TRBV28, TRBJ1-2 and TRBJ2-5 showed preferential usage in persistent disease.

Both iRepertoire HTBI primers and Arm-PCR of CDR3 regions were used to build the TCR beta libraries. TCRdb re-derived calls from the multiplex PCR reads in MiXCR, one entry per CDR3 protein. The sample yields 700,000 or so distinct CDR3 sequences, approximately 31% seen once. Time point reported: persistent/refractory GD, antithyroid drugs over 5 years with positive TRAb. PBMC RNA served as the TCR library source. This CDR3 has 14 amino acids. With V trimmed by 6 bases and J by 8 bases, 9 bases remained unmatched. CDR1 MNHEY and CDR2 SVGEGT come from the germline V gene. Note on this clonotype: Its matching antigen is unknown.

Sequenced material: peripheral blood mononuclear cells (PBMCs), taken when the disease was refractory, from a patient treated with antithyroid drugs. The chain combines TRBV6-2 or TRBV6-3 with TRBJ1-4, with 7 bases identical to TRBD1. The source of this sequence is a female donor with Graves disease. The CDR3 loop is CASRMTGLREKLFF. The CDR3 region has the DNA TGTGCCAGCAGAATGACAGGGCTTCGGGAAAAACTGTTTTTT.